This T cell receptor (beta chain) is from a study of technical replicates of blood from several donors. The data were produced by immunoSEQ multiplex PCR, yet TCRdb's version contains in-frame clones alone and is incomplete. The sample carries tens of thousands of clones, roughly 93% recorded once. The germline V gene encodes CDR1 GTSNPN and CDR2 SVGIG (reference sequence). This CDR3 contains 11 residues. The germline V and J ends were trimmed by 1 base and 8 bases, with 8 bases remaining between them. The receptor's source is a human donor in good health. Sample: T cells isolated from PBMCs. The V call is TRBV30, the J call TRBJ1-2; D remains unclear. The CDR3: CAWSDRGGYTF. CDR3 coding DNA: TGTGCCTGGAGTGATCGTGGCGGCTACACCTTC.